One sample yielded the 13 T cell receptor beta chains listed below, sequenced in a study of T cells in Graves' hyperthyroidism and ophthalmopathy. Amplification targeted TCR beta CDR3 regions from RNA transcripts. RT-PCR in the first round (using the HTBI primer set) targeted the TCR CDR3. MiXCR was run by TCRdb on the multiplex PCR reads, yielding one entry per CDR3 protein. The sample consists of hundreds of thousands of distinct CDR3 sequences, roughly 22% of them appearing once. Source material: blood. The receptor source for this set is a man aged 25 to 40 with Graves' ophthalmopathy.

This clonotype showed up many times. Here the CDR3 reads CASSRQGRRGTGELFF. The CDR3 DNA follows: TGCGCCAGCAGCAGACAGGGAAGGAGAGGGACCGGGGAGCTGTTTTTT. The rearrangement joins TRBV5-1 to TRBJ2-2, with 7 bases aligning to TRBD1. The CDR3 loop spans 16 amino acids. V was clipped by 4 bases and J by 5 bases; unmatched bases: 11. The germline V gene encodes CDR1 SGHRS and CDR2 YFSETQ.

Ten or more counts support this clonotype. The CDR3 loop reads CASKEGRTNTEAFF. Written as DNA, the CDR3 is TGTGCCAGCAAGGAAGGACGTACGAACACTGAAGCTTTCTTT. The genes are TRBV27 and TRBJ1-1; unclear D gene. The V end was cut by 7 bases, the J end by 1 base, with 13 bases between. CDR1 is MNHEY, CDR2 SMNVEV, per germline (reference sequence). The CDR3 has 14 residues.

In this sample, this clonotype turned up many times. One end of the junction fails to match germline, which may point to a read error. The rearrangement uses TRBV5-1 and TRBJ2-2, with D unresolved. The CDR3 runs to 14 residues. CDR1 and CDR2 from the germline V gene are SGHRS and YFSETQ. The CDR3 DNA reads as TGCGCCAGCAGATTGGCCGGAGCTACCGGGGAGCTGTTTTTT. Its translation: CASRLAGATGELFF.

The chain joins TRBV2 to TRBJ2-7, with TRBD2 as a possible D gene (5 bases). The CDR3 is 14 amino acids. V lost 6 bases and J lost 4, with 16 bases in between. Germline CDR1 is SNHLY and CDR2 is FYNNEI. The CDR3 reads CASSTTAGIYEQYF. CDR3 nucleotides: TGTGCCAGCAGCACGACGGCGGGTATTTACGAGCAGTACTTC.

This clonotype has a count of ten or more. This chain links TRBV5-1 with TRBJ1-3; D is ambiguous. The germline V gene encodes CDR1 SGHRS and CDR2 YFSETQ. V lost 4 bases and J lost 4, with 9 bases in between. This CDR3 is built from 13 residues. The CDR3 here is CASSPGSGNTIYF. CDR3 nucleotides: TGCGCCAGCAGCCCAGGTTCAGGAAACACCATATATTTT.

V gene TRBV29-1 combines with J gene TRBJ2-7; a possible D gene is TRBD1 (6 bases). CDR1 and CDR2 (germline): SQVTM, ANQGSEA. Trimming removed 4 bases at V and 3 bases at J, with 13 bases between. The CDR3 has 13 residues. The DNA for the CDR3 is TGCAGCGTTGTGAGAGGGGGAAGCTACGAGCAGTACTTC. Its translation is CSVVRGGSYEQYF.

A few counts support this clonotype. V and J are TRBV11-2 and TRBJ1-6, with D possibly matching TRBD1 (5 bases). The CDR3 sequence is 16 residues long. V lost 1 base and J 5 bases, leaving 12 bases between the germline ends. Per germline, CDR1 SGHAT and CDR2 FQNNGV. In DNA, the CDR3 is TGTGCCAGCAGCTTAGGGACCCTGGGGGATAATTCACCCCTCCACTTT. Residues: CASSLGTLGDNSPLHF.

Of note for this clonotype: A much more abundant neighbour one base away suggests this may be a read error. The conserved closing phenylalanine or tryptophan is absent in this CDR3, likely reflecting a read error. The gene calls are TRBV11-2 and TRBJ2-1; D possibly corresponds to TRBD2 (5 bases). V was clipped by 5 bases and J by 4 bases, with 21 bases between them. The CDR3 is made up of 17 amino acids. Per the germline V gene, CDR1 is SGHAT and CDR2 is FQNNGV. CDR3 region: CASSTRLPARSYNEQFS. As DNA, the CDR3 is TGTGCCAGCAGCACCCGACTACCGGCTCGATCTTACAATGAGCAGTTCTCC.

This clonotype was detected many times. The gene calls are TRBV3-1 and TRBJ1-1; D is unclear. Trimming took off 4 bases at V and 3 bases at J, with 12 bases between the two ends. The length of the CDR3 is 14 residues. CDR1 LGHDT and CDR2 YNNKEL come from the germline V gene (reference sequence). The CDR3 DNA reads TGTGCCAGCAGCCCACCTCGGGGAGACACTGAAGCTTTCTTT. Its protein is CASSPPRGDTEAFF.

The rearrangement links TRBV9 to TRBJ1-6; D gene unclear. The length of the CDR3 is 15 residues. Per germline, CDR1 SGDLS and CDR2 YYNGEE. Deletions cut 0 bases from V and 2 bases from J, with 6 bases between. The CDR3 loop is CASSVEGTYNSPLHF. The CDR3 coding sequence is TGTGCCAGCAGCGTAGAAGGGACCTATAATTCACCCCTCCACTTT.

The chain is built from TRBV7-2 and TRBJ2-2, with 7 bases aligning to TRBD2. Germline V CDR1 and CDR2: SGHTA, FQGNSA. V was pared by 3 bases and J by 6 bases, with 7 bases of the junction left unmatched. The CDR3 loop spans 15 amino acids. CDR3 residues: CASSFSGTAAGELFF. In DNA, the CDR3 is TGTGCCAGCAGCTTCAGCGGGACTGCGGCCGGGGAGCTGTTTTTT.

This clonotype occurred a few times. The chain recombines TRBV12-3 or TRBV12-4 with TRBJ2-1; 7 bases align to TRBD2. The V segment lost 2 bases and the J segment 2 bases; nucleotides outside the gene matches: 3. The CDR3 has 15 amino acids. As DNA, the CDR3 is TGTGCCAGCAGTTTACGGGACTACACCTACAATGAGCAGTTCTTC. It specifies CASSLRDYTYNEQFF.

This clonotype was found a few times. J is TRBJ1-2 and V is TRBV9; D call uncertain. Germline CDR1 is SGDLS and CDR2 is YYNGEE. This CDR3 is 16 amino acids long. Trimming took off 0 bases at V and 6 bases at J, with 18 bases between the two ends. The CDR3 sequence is CASSVDPKALLDGYTF. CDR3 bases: TGTGCCAGCAGCGTAGACCCAAAGGCACTGCTGGATGGCTACACCTTC.